This T cell receptor beta chain was found in a study of T cells after yellow fever vaccination. Concerning this clonotype: Its target is not known.

Synthesis of TCR cDNA relied on 5'RACE template switching, which attached a universal primer site and UMIs. MiXCR was run by TCRdb on the 5' RACE reads, yielding one entry per CDR3 protein. The sample includes nearly 350,000 distinct CDR3 sequences, roughly 8% seen only once; the top ten take approximately 15%. Study-level results: The bulk population could contribute abundant contaminating clonotypes to FACS-sorted repertoires. Post-booster repertoires again held most primary-vaccination clones (about 95% CD4, about 88% CD8).

V lost 6 bases, J lost 6 bases, and 12 bases stayed unmatched. Germline CDR1 reads MNHNS; CDR2 reads SASEGT. The CDR3 has 15 residues. The chain couples TRBV6-1 to TRBJ1-2; 8 bases line up with TRBD1. Here the sequenced sample was PBMCs, taken around 45 days after the first yellow fever vaccination. This clonotype was obtained from a man aged 18 to 35 who received the YFV17D yellow fever vaccine. CDR3 nucleotide sequence: TGTGCCAGCAGCTTTTTAATCCCGACAGGGGATGGCTACACCTTC. Its protein is CASSFLIPTGDGYTF.